The 19 T cell receptor beta chains presented below share a single source sample, sequenced in a study of response to subunit inactivated influenza vaccine. One entry per CDR3 protein results from TCRdb running MiXCR on the RT-PCR reads. Of 500,000 to 600,000 distinct CDR3 sequences listed, about an eighth were seen once; the top ten hold 10% to 13%. Material: PBMCs from blood, obtained on the day of vaccination. Receptor source: a man between 50 and 59 years old who received an inactivated influenza vaccine.

This clonotype has more than one count but fewer than ten. The chain combines TRBV4-2 with TRBJ1-2; possibly TRBD1 for D (6 bases). V was clipped by 0 bases and J by 8 bases, with 19 bases between them. The CDR3 has 16 residues. From germline, CDR1 is LGHNA and CDR2 YNFKEQ. The CDR3: CASSQDSQGDLYGYTF. CDR3 bases: TGTGCCAGCAGCCAAGATTCACAGGGTGATTTGTACGGCTACACCTTC.

The chain has TRBV20-1 and TRBJ2-3; TRBD1 matches at 9 bases. The CDR3 loop spans 16 amino acids. With V trimmed by 6 bases and J by 4 bases, 14 bases remained unmatched. CDR1 and CDR2 (germline): DFQATT, SNEGSKA (reference sequence). This CDR3 is CSAVLRRTGVADTQYF. CDR3 DNA sequence: TGCAGTGCCGTCCTCCGGAGGACAGGGGTCGCAGATACGCAGTATTTT.

The chain carries TRBV7-2 and TRBJ2-4; 7 positions match TRBD2. The germline V gene has CDR1 SGHTA and CDR2 FQGNSA. V gave up 5 bases and J gave up 2 bases; unmatched junction bases: 9. The CDR3 length is 16 residues. CDR3 DNA: TGTGCCAGCAGCCCGACAGCGGGAACGACCAAAAACATTCAGTACTTC. Its protein is CASSPTAGTTKNIQYF.

The J gene is TRBJ2-1, the V gene TRBV7-9, with 8 bases fitting TRBD1. The CDR3 totals 14 residues. Trimming took 6 bases from V and 6 from J; bases not matched to a gene: 7. Germline values: CDR1 SEHNR, CDR2 FQNEAQ (reference sequence). CDR3 residues: CASSKGQASNEQFF. Here the CDR3 DNA reads TGTGCCAGCAGTAAGGGACAGGCGAGCAATGAGCAGTTCTTC.

The sample holds a few counts of this clonotype. The V and J genes are TRBV12-3 or TRBV12-4 and TRBJ2-1; D assignment may be TRBD1 or TRBD2 (6 bases each). The CDR3 totals 17 residues. V was trimmed by 3 bases and J by 9 bases, leaving 24 bases between them. CDR3: CASSFSALQGLGGEQFF. In nucleotides, the CDR3 is TGTGCCAGCAGTTTTTCAGCGTTGCAGGGGTTGGGGGGTGAGCAGTTCTTC.

This clonotype was counted between two and nine times. This chain links TRBV27 with TRBJ2-2; TRBD1 matches 9 bases. Germline values: CDR1 MNHEY, CDR2 SMNVEV (reference sequence). This CDR3 has 16 amino acids. With V trimmed by 6 bases and J by 6 bases, 11 bases remained unmatched. For the CDR3, the DNA is TGTGCCAGCAGCTTCAAGACAGGGGGTAGGGCCGGGGAGCTGTTTTTT. It specifies CASSFKTGGRAGELFF.

This clonotype was seen ten or more times. In DNA form, the CDR3 reads TGTGCCACCAGCACCCCAATAGCGGGGGCCCGCACAGATACGCAGTATTTT. It codes for CATSTPIAGARTDTQYF. The V gene is TRBV15, the J gene TRBJ2-3; TRBD2 aligns across 9 bases. V gave up 4 bases and J gave up 1 base; unmatched junction bases: 9. The CDR3 sequence is 17 residues long. Germline loops: CDR1 LNHNV, CDR2 YYDKDF (reference sequence).

The chain combines TRBV7-2 with TRBJ2-5; 12 positions agree with TRBD2. The germline V gene has CDR1 SGHTA and CDR2 FQGNSA. This CDR3 has 15 amino acids. The V segment lost 6 bases and the J segment 0 bases; nucleotides outside the gene matches: 2. The CDR3 sequence is CASRRTSGNQETQYF. The CDR3 nucleotides read TGTGCCAGCAGGCGGACTAGCGGGAACCAAGAGACCCAGTACTTC.

This clonotype was detected only a few times. The V gene is TRBV19, the J gene TRBJ2-3; the D gene is possibly TRBD2 (5 bases). This CDR3 has 15 residues. Germline CDR1 and CDR2: LNHDA and SQIVND (reference sequence). The V gene lost 6 bases and the J gene lost 1 base, with 14 bases spanning the gap. CDR3 in amino acids: CASRARTGRTDTQYF. In nucleotides, the CDR3 is TGTGCCAGTAGGGCACGGACTGGACGCACAGATACGCAGTATTTT.

This clonotype was picked up a small number of times. The rearrangement joins TRBV3-1 to TRBJ2-1; 7 nucleotides match TRBD1. The CDR3 contains 16 residues. With V trimmed by 2 bases and J by 6 bases, 10 bases remained unmatched. The germline V gene has CDR1 LGHDT and CDR2 YNNKEL (reference sequence). CDR3 nucleotide sequence: TGTGCCAGCAGCCAAAATCGACAGGGAAGGGGCAATGAGCAGTTCTTC. Its protein product is CASSQNRQGRGNEQFF.

This clonotype was counted only a few times. The CDR3 reads CASSAASGGIDTQYF. In nucleotides, the CDR3 is TGTGCCAGCAGCGCGGCTAGCGGGGGGATAGATACGCAGTATTTT. The chain uses TRBV4-2 and TRBJ2-3; 11 bases are a match to TRBD2. V lost 5 bases, J lost 5 bases, and 6 bases stayed unmatched. Per germline, CDR1 LGHNA and CDR2 YNFKEQ. CDR3 size: 15 residues.

In its sample, this clonotype was seen many times. This sequence joins TRBV12-3 or TRBV12-4 and TRBJ2-7; D is perhaps TRBD1 or TRBD2 (5 bases each). CDR3 length equals 13 residues. Trimming took off 6 bases at V and 3 bases at J, with 12 bases between the two ends. The CDR3 DNA is TGTGCCAGCAGATGGGACGACTACTACGAGCAGTACTTC. Amino acids: CASRWDDYYEQYF.

This clonotype was found a few times. The chain recombines TRBV24-1 with TRBJ2-5, with TRBD1 matching over 8 bases. V shed 4 bases and J 0 bases; nucleotides not matched to a gene: 3. The CDR3 is made up of 15 amino acids. Germline CDR1 reads KGHDR; CDR2 reads SFDVKD. CDR3 DNA sequence: TGTGCCACCAGTGACCCGACAGGGGACCAAGAGACCCAGTACTTC. The encoded protein is CATSDPTGDQETQYF.

The chain combines TRBV18 with TRBJ2-1; 9 bases fit TRBD1. J lost 7 bases, V lost 0 bases, and 7 bases had no gene match. The CDR3 runs 16 residues. From germline, CDR1 is KGHSH and CDR2 LQKENI. The CDR3 sequence: CASSPPLGQGDNEQFF. DNA of the CDR3: TGTGCCAGCTCACCACCGCTGGGACAGGGAGATAATGAGCAGTTCTTC.

This clonotype occurred a few times. The rearrangement uses TRBV29-1 and TRBJ1-3, with D hard to call. Between the trimmed V and J ends, which lost 6 bases and 4 bases, there was a span of 13 bases. Germline V gene sequence: CDR1 SQVTM, CDR2 ANQGSEA. The CDR3 totals 13 residues. Here the CDR3 DNA reads TGCAGCGTCGCCCGACTGGGGGGAAACACCATATATTTT. Its protein product is CSVARLGGNTIYF.

The chain has TRBV20-1 and TRBJ2-1; 9 nucleotides match TRBD1. The V gene's germline CDR1 is DFQATT and CDR2 SNEGSKA (reference sequence). The CDR3 contains 13 residues. CDR3 nucleotide sequence: TGCAGGGGAGTAAAGGGACAGGGAGATGAGCAGTTCTTC. Encoded protein: CRGVKGQGDEQFF.

In its sample, this clonotype was seen many times. V gene TRBV7-9 combines with J gene TRBJ1-1; tentative D call: TRBD1 (5 bases). The V gene lost 3 bases and the J gene lost 4 bases, with 9 bases spanning the gap. CDR3 length equals 13 residues. Germline lookup yields CDR1 SEHNR and CDR2 FQNEAQ (reference sequence). CDR3 in DNA: TGTGCCAGCAGCTTTCAGGGCCGCACTGAAGCTTTCTTT. It codes for CASSFQGRTEAFF.

This clonotype was picked up a small number of times. The rearrangement links TRBV6-1 to TRBJ2-3; 7 nucleotides match TRBD2. Trimming at V came to 8 bases and at J to 4 bases, leaving 12 bases not matched to a gene. The CDR3 consists of 15 residues. Germline values: CDR1 MNHNS, CDR2 SASEGT. This CDR3 reads CASYWGGRGADTQYF. The CDR3 DNA is TGTGCCAGCTATTGGGGAGGGAGGGGCGCAGATACGCAGTATTTT.

The CDR3 spells CASSVAGWSTDTQYF. CDR3 coding DNA: TGTGCCAGCAGCGTAGCAGGGTGGAGCACAGATACGCAGTATTTT. The V call is TRBV9, the J call TRBJ2-3, with a weak D call TRBD1 (5 bases). This CDR3 contains 15 residues. The germline V and J ends were trimmed by 0 bases and 0 bases, with 8 bases remaining between them. From germline, CDR1 is SGDLS and CDR2 YYNGEE.